This is a list of T cell receptor beta chains from one sample in a study of vaccination effects on CD4 cells after COVID-19. Some clones are missing from TCRdb's copy, which holds only in-frame ones; the method was immunoSEQ multiplex PCR. Of tens of thousands of clones in the sample, around 80% were seen once. The antigens for these receptors are not known. Source: CD4+ T cells from PBMCs cultured with HIV peptides, taken before COVID-19 vaccination. The receptors come from a human donor who had a prior SARS-CoV-2 infection. Each CDR3 is given with its conserved first and last residue. Fields, in order: CDR3 DNA, CDR3 protein, J gene, clone size, CDR3 length, D gene, V gene. D genes are given only for firm matches. Only part of the rows carry a size: once, few, many, or a class if the clone is expanded.

TGTGCCAGCAGCTTAAGGCGGGAGGTGGGGCAGTACTTC,CASSLRREVGQYF,TRBJ2-7,NA,13,TRBD2,TRBV7-2
TGTGCCAGCAGCTTAAATAGGGCCGGTAATTCACCCCTCCACTTT,CASSLNRAGNSPLHF,TRBJ1-6,NA,15,NA,TRBV7-3
TGTGCCAGCTCACCACCCGGGGGGGCCGATCAGCCCCAGCATTTT,CASSPPGGADQPQHF,TRBJ1-5,few,15,NA,TRBV18
TGTGCCAGTAGTATAGTCGGGGGGAACACCGGGGAGCTGTTTTTT,CASSIVGGNTGELFF,TRBJ2-2,NA,15,NA,TRBV19
TGTGCCAGCAGCAACAGGTTAACGAACACTGAAGCTTTCTTT,CASSNRLTNTEAFF,TRBJ1-1,NA,14,NA,TRBV5-4
TGCGCCAGCAGCCAAGTGGGCGGGAGATCCGACGAGCAGTACTTC,CASSQVGGRSDEQYF,TRBJ2-7,NA,15,TRBD2,TRBV4-1
TGTGCCTGGACCCCTCTAGGGCTAGCGGGGGGGTCCGGGGAGCTGTTTTTT,CAWTPLGLAGGSGELFF,TRBJ2-2,NA,17,TRBD2,TRBV30
TGTGCCAGCAGTGACAGGAACTCTGGAAACACCATATATTTT,CASSDRNSGNTIYF,TRBJ1-3,NA,14,NA,TRBV9
TGTGCCAGCTCACCACCGACTAGCGGGAGAGGGCAGTACTTC,CASSPPTSGRGQYF,TRBJ2-7,few,14,TRBD2,TRBV18
TGTGCCAGCAGTTCACCGGGGACAGTTGGTGAAAAACTGTTTTTT,CASSSPGTVGEKLFF,TRBJ1-4,few,15,TRBD1,TRBV6-2/TRBV6-3
TGTGCCAGCAGCCCCCTGGGGGACCTCTACGAGCAGTACTTC,CASSPLGDLYEQYF,TRBJ2-7,NA,14,NA,TRBV3-1/TRBV3-2
TGTGCCAGCGCTTCTCCGTGGACTAGCGGGGCCTACGAGCAGTACTTC,CASASPWTSGAYEQYF,TRBJ2-7,NA,16,TRBD2,TRBV6-6
TGTGCTAGTGGCCCCTGGGGGGGGCTGGTTGGCAATCAGCCCCAGCATTTT,CASGPWGGLVGNQPQHF,TRBJ1-5,few,17,NA,TRBV12-5
TGTGCCAGCTGCGACACGGGACAAGAGACCCAGTACTTC,CASCDTGQETQYF,TRBJ2-5,once,13,NA,TRBV2
TGTGCCAGCAGTGAATCCACGGGGTCACCCCTCCACTTT,CASSESTGSPLHF,TRBJ1-6,NA,13,NA,TRBV6-1
TGTGCCAGCAGGCACGGGACAGGGTATCTGTACGAGCAGTACTTC,CASRHGTGYLYEQYF,TRBJ2-7,NA,15,TRBD1,TRBV2
TGTGCCAGTAGGGGAGGGGTGACGCATTTT,CASRGGVTHF,TRBJ1-5,NA,10,NA,TRBV19
TGCGCCAGCAGCCAAGTGGGGGCTTATCAGTTCTTC,CASSQVGAYQFF,TRBJ2-1,few,12,NA,TRBV4-1
TGTGCCACCAGTGATACTACCCCGTCTAGCGGATATTACAATGAGCAGTTCTTC,CATSDTTPSSGYYNEQFF,TRBJ2-1,NA,18,TRBD2,TRBV24-1
TGTGCCAGCAGCTTAGTAGCGGGTCTCCCAGATACGCAGTATTTT,CASSLVAGLPDTQYF,TRBJ2-3,NA,15,TRBD2,TRBV7-2
TGCGCCAGCAGCTCCACACTAGCGGGAGGGCCAACAGACACATCAAGCACAGATACGCAGTATTTT,CASSSTLAGGPTDTSSTDTQYF,TRBJ2-3,NA,22,TRBD2,TRBV5-1
TGTGCCACCAGTGATTTGTATACCGGGGAGCTGTTTTTT,CATSDLYTGELFF,TRBJ2-2,NA,13,NA,TRBV24-1
TGTGCCAGCAGCCACCGGACCGAGACCGGGGAGCTGTTTTTT,CASSHRTETGELFF,TRBJ2-2,NA,14,NA,TRBV7-2
TGTGCCAGCAGCCAAGATTCTCAGACAGGTAACGAGCAGTACTTC,CASSQDSQTGNEQYF,TRBJ2-7,few,15,NA,TRBV4-2
TGTGCCAGCAGCCAAGCTTTCTCGGGACAGGGGGCACCCGAGGGGTACTTC,CASSQAFSGQGAPEGYF,TRBJ2-7,NA,17,TRBD1,TRBV4-2
TGTGCTAGTGGTTTGGGCCTAAGACACTTAGGAGAGCAGTACTTC,CASGLGLRHLGEQYF,TRBJ2-7,few,15,NA,TRBV12-5
TGTGCCAGCACCGACAGGGACAATCAGCCCCAGCATTTT,CASTDRDNQPQHF,TRBJ1-5,few,13,TRBD1,TRBV2
NA,CASSLFGAGELFF,TRBJ2-2,NA,13,NA,TRBV5-1
TGTGCCAGCAGCCCCTCTTGGGGGCGGGAGACCCAGTACTTC,CASSPSWGRETQYF,TRBJ2-5,once,14,NA,TRBV9
TGTGCCAGCAGTTTTCTAGAAGGGAACACCGGGGAGCTGTTTTTT,CASSFLEGNTGELFF,TRBJ2-2,NA,15,NA,TRBV27
TGTGCCAGCAGCTCAGCGGAACATCGCTACGAGCAGTACTTC,CASSSAEHRYEQYF,TRBJ2-7,NA,14,NA,TRBV11-3
TGTGCCAGCAGTTACCAGGGTACGGAGCAGTACTTC,CASSYQGTEQYF,TRBJ2-7,NA,12,NA,TRBV28
TGTGCCAGCAGCCCGGCACTCAAAGATAGGCTGCGGGGACCGGGACACCACCGGCGGAATGAGCAGTTCTTC,CASSPALKDRLRGPGHHRRNEQFF,TRBJ2-1,NA,24,NA,TRBV14
TGTGCCAGCAGTGAAGCGATAAGCGGGGGTAATGAGCAGTTCTTC,CASSEAISGGNEQFF,TRBJ2-1,NA,15,TRBD2,TRBV6-1
TGTGCCAGCAGTTTTGACAACAATCAGCCCCAGCATTTT,CASSFDNNQPQHF,TRBJ1-5,NA,13,NA,TRBV27
TGTGCCAGCAGCTTGGGACAGGGCAGCTCCTACGAGCAGTACTTC,CASSLGQGSSYEQYF,TRBJ2-7,NA,15,TRBD1,TRBV5-4
TGTGCCAGCAGAGCCTATGGCGGGAACACCGGGGAGCTGTTTTTT,CASRAYGGNTGELFF,TRBJ2-2,NA,15,NA,TRBV27
TGTGCCAGCAGTAAGGACCGCGGCACAGATACGCAGTATTTT,CASSKDRGTDTQYF,TRBJ2-3,NA,14,NA,TRBV2
TGCGCCAGCAGCCCGAAGCCAAGGGGTTCTAACACAGATACGCAGTATTTT,CASSPKPRGSNTDTQYF,TRBJ2-3,NA,17,NA,TRBV4-1
TGTGCCAGCAGCCCGAGGGACATTTACGAGCAGTACTTC,CASSPRDIYEQYF,TRBJ2-7,NA,13,NA,TRBV7-9
TGTGCCAGCAGCAAGGGGATCGGGCCCTCCTACGAGCAGTACTTC,CASSKGIGPSYEQYF,TRBJ2-7,NA,15,NA,TRBV7-9
TGTGCCAGTCAGAACCTGGGCCGGAGCTCCTACAATGAGCAGTTCTTC,CASQNLGRSSYNEQFF,TRBJ2-1,NA,16,NA,TRBV11-2
TGTGCCAGCAGCTTGCCAACCCAAGAGACCCAGTACTTC,CASSLPTQETQYF,TRBJ2-5,NA,13,NA,TRBV5-4
TGTGCCAGCAGCCAAGGGGGCAGTTTATTTACCTCCTATAATTCACCCCTCCACTTT,CASSQGGSLFTSYNSPLHF,TRBJ1-6,few,19,NA,TRBV4-2
TGCGCCAGCAGCCCTCAGGGTATCGGCAATCAGCCCCAGCATTTT,CASSPQGIGNQPQHF,TRBJ1-5,NA,15,NA,TRBV4-1
TGTGCCAGCAGCTCCGAGTTCCAAGAGACCCAGTACTTC,CASSSEFQETQYF,TRBJ2-5,NA,13,NA,TRBV13
TGTGCCAGAATCGGGGGAGGGACAAACTCCTACGAGCAGTACTTC,CARIGGGTNSYEQYF,TRBJ2-7,NA,15,NA,TRBV5-3
TGTGCCAGCAGTTATCCCGCGGTCCGGTCGGGAAACACCATATATTTT,CASSYPAVRSGNTIYF,TRBJ1-3,NA,16,NA,TRBV6-6
TGTGCCAGCAGTTCCCTCGGTGGGCCGATCCAAGAGACCCAGTACTTC,CASSSLGGPIQETQYF,TRBJ2-5,NA,16,NA,TRBV6-2/TRBV6-3
TGCGCCAGCAGCCTCCGGGACTACGATGAGCAGTTCTTC,CASSLRDYDEQFF,TRBJ2-1,NA,13,TRBD2,TRBV4-3
TGCGCCAGCAGCCCGGACAGGCTTGAGCAGTACTTC,CASSPDRLEQYF,TRBJ2-7,NA,12,TRBD1,TRBV5-1